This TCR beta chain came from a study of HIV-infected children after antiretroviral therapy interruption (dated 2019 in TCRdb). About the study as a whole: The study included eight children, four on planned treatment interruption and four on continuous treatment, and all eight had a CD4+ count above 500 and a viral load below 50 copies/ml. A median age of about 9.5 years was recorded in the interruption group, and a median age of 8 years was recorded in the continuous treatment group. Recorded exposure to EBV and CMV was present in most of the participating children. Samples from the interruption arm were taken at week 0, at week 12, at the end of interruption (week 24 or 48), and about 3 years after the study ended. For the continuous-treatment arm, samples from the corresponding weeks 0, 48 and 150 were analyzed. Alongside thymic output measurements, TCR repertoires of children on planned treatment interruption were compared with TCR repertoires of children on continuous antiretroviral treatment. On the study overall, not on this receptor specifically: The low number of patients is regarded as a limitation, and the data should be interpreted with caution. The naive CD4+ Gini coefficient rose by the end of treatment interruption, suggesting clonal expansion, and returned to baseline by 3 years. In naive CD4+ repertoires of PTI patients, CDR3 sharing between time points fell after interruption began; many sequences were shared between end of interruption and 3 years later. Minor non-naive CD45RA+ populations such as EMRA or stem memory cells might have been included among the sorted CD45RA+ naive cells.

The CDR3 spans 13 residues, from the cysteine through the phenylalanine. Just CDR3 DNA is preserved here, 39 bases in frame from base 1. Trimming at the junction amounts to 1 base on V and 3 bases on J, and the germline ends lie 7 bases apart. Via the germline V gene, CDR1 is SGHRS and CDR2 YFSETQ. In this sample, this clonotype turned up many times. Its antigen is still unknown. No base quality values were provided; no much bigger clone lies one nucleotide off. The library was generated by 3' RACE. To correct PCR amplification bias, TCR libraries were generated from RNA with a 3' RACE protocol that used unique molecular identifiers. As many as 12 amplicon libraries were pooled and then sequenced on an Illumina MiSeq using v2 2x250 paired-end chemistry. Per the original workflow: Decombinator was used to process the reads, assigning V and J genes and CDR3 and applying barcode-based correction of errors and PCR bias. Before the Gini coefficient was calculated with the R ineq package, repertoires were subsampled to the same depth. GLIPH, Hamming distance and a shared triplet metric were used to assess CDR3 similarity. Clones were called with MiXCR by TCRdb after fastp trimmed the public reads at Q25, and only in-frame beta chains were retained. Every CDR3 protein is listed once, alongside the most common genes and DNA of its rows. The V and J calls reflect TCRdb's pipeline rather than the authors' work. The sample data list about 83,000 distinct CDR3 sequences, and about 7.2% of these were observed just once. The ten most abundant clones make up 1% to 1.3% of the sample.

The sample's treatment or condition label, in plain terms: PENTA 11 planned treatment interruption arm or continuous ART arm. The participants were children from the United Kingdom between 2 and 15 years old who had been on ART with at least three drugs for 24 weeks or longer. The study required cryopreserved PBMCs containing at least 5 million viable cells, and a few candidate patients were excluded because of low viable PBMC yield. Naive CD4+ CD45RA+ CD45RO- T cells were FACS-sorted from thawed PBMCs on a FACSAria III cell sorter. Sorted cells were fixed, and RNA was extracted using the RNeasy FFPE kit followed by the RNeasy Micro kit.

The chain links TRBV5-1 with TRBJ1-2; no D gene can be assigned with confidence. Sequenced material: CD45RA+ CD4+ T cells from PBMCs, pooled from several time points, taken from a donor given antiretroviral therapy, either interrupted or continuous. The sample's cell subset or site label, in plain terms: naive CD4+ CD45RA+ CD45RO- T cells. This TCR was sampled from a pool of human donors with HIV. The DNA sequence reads TGCGCCAGCAGCTTGCCGGACCACTATGGCTACACCTTC. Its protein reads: CASSLPDHYGYTF.